Each of the 5 T cell receptor beta chains below was sequenced from the same sample in a study of cytomegalovirus exposure and HLA in healthy donors. Primers included in the PCR were 60 Vbeta and 13 Jbeta primers. Produced via immunoSEQ multiplex PCR; TCRdb's table is partial and in-frame only. The profile shows 130,000 or so clones, 65% to 75% of them singletons. The sequencing sample was made of PBMCs. The source is a man aged 35-49 years in good health and CMV-seropositive.

This chain connects TRBV6-5 to TRBJ1-1; D is possibly TRBD1 (6 bases). The germline CDR1 and CDR2 sequences are MNHEY and SVGAGI. The CDR3 is 13 residues long. The V end was cut by 7 bases, the J end by 8 bases, with 17 bases between. Here the CDR3 reads CASKPGHHVEAFF. The DNA for the CDR3 is TGTGCCAGCAAGCCGGGACACCATGTCGAAGCTTTCTTT.

This clone was observed a single time. The DNA for the CDR3 is TGTGCCAGCAGTTCCATGGGGCCCGGTAATGAAAAACTGTTTTTT. It specifies CASSSMGPGNEKLFF. The chain couples TRBV6-1 to TRBJ1-4, with D perhaps TRBD1 (5 bases). Germline V gene sequence: CDR1 MNHNS, CDR2 SASEGT. The ends were cut back, 5 bases at V and 4 bases at J, with 14 bases in the middle. The CDR3 loop spans 15 amino acids.

V usage is TRBV11-2 and J usage is TRBJ1-2; possibly TRBD1 for D (5 bases). The CDR3 extends over 14 amino acids. CDR1 is SGHAT, CDR2 FQNNGV, per germline. Trimming pared 1 base from V and 1 base from J, leaving 7 bases between. The CDR3 DNA reads as TGTGCCAGCAGCTTAGCCGACAGTAACTATGGCTACACCTTC. Its protein is CASSLADSNYGYTF.

Worth noting for this clone: The junction departs from germline at one end; a sequencing error may be responsible. The V gene is TRBV7-9, the J gene TRBJ2-7; 7 nucleotides line up with TRBD1. CDR1 is SEHNR and CDR2 is FQNEAQ in the germline V gene (reference sequence). The CDR3 runs to 15 residues. The CDR3 sequence: CSSSPSTGITYEQYF. The CDR3 DNA is TGTTCCAGCAGCCCGTCGACAGGGATCACCTACGAGCAGTACTTC.

The chain has TRBV5-1 and TRBJ2-3; 7 bases match TRBD1. The germline V gene has CDR1 SGHRS and CDR2 YFSETQ. The CDR3 totals 14 residues. J lost 5 bases, V lost 0 bases, and 3 bases had no gene match. CDR3 in amino acids: CASSLEGGLDTQYF. The CDR3, as DNA: TGCGCCAGCAGCTTGGAAGGGGGCTTAGATACGCAGTATTTT.